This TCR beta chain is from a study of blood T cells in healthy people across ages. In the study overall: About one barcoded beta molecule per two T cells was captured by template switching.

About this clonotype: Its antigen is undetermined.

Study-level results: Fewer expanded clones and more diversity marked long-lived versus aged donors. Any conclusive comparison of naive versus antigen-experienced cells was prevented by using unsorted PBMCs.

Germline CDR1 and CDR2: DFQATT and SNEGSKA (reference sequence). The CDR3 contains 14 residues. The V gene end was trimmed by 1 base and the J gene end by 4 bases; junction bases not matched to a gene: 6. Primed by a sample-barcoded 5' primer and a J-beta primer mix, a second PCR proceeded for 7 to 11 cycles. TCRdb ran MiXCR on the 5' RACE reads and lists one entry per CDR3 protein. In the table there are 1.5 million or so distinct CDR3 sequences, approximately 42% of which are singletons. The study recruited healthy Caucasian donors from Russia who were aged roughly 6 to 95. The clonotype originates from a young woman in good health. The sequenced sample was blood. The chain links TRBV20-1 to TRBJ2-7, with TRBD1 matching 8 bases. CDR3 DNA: TGCAGTGCTAGAGTAGCGGACAGGGAGTACGAGCAGTACTTC. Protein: CSARVADREYEQYF.